These 26 T cell receptor beta chains originate from one sample sequenced in a study of human T cells and chemical hapten exposure. As to time point: patch test 2, 6 weeks after DPC sensitization. As to treatment: therapeutic diphenylcyclopropenone sensitization with weekly scalp DPC. TCRdb re-derived calls from the RACE reads in MiXCR, one entry per CDR3 protein. This table has tens of thousands of distinct CDR3 sequences, around 10% appearing once. Sequencing was performed on whole blood, taken in connection with sensitization to the hapten diphenylcyclopropenone (DPC). The receptors were sampled from a man aged 35 to 55 with alopecia areata. Some clones in this sample may be carry-over from other donors' samples.

This clonotype was recorded many times. This chain links TRBV24-1 with TRBJ2-2, with no clear D. The CDR3 sequence is 17 residues long. In germline, CDR1 is KGHDR, CDR2 SFDVKD. Deletions cut 7 bases from V and 4 bases from J, with 21 bases between. The CDR3 DNA follows: TGTGCCACCAGCTCACATGCCGTTGGCAGAATCACCGGGGAGCTGTTTTTT. Its translation: CATSSHAVGRITGELFF.

This clonotype occurred many times. The chain joins TRBV11-2 to TRBJ1-2; D remains ambiguous. V lost 6 bases, J lost 2 bases, and 19 bases lay in between. The CDR3 spans 16 residues. The V gene's germline CDR1 is SGHAT and CDR2 FQNNGV. The CDR3 is CASSSFRNSVNYGYTF. Written as DNA, the CDR3 is TGTGCCAGCAGTTCATTTCGAAACAGCGTCAACTATGGCTACACCTTC.

V is TRBV3-1 and J is TRBJ2-3; 8 bases map to TRBD2. Germline lookup yields CDR1 LGHDT and CDR2 YNNKEL (reference sequence). The ends lost 1 base at V and 7 bases at J; junction bases unmatched: 7. This CDR3 has 15 amino acids. The CDR3 coding sequence is TGTGCCAGCAGCCAAGTAGCGGGAAGAGGATATACGCAGTATTTT. Translation gives CASSQVAGRGYTQYF.

This clonotype was picked up a small number of times. V gene TRBV10-3 combines with J gene TRBJ2-1, with TRBD2 as a possible D gene (6 bases). V was clipped by 1 base and J by 10 bases, with 11 bases between them. Germline V lookup: CDR1 ENHRY, CDR2 SYGVKD. The CDR3 length is 13 residues. The CDR3 here is CAISELPSAEQFF. Written as DNA, the CDR3 is TGTGCCATCAGTGAGTTGCCTAGCGCCGAGCAGTTCTTC.

The table lists this clonotype with many counts. CDR3 in DNA: TGTGCCACCAGTGACCGCCGGGACCACCTGGATACGCAGTATTTT. Its translation is CATSDRRDHLDTQYF. The rearrangement joins TRBV24-1 to TRBJ2-3; possibly TRBD1 or TRBD2 for D (5 bases each). Trimming stripped 4 bases from V and 6 bases from J, with 16 bases between. CDR1 and CDR2 (germline): KGHDR, SFDVKD. The CDR3 consists of 15 residues.

The CDR3 sequence is CASKGGNQPQHF. In DNA form, the CDR3 reads TGTGCCAGCAAGGGGGGAAATCAGCCCCAGCATTTT. V usage is TRBV28 and J usage is TRBJ1-5; the D gene is possibly TRBD1 (6 bases). Germline CDR1 MDHEN, CDR2 SYDVKM. CDR3 size: 12 residues. Trimming removed 7 bases at V and 4 bases at J, with 8 bases between.

The chain couples TRBV29-1 to TRBJ1-1; TRBD1 matches 8 bases. J lost 8 bases, V lost 6 bases, and 8 bases had no gene match. Germline V gene data show CDR1 as SQVTM and CDR2 as ANQGSEA. This CDR3 has 12 residues. The CDR3, as DNA: TGCAGCGTAGGACAGGGCCCTTGGGAAGCTTTCTTT. Its translation is CSVGQGPWEAFF.

The chain joins TRBV5-1 to TRBJ2-3; D not certain. The CDR3 is made up of 14 amino acids. V dropped 3 bases and J dropped 4 bases, with 12 bases sitting between them. The germline CDR1 and CDR2 sequences are SGHRS and YFSETQ. This chain's CDR3 is CASSSLEGADTQYF. The CDR3 bases are TGCGCCAGCAGCTCGCTGGAAGGCGCAGATACGCAGTATTTT. Full variable domain (rest looked up from reference TRBV5-1 and TRBJ2-3): KAGVTQTPRYLIKTRGQQVTLSCSPISGHRSVSWYQQTPGQGLQFLFEYFSETQRNKGNFPGRFSGRQFSNSRSEMNVSTLELGDSALYLCASSSLEGADTQYFGPGTRLTVL.

This clonotype has a handful of counts. V gene TRBV30 combines with J gene TRBJ1-1, with D tentatively TRBD1 (6 bases). Germline V gene data show CDR1 as GTSNPN and CDR2 as SVGIG (reference sequence). V gave up 2 bases and J gave up 7 bases, with 17 bases separating them. This CDR3 is 14 amino acids long. The CDR3 DNA follows: TGTGCCTGGAGTTTAATACCGGACAGCGGTGAAGCTTTCTTT. It codes for CAWSLIPDSGEAFF.

This clonotype was detected many times. This chain links TRBV6-2 or TRBV6-3 with TRBJ1-1, with D perhaps TRBD1 (6 bases). V was shortened by 10 bases and J by 8 bases, with 17 bases between the two germline ends. From germline, CDR1 is MNHEY and CDR2 SVGEGT. The CDR3 is 12 amino acids. The CDR3 loop is CATGRADSEAFF. CDR3 DNA: TGTGCCACGGGTAGGGCGGACAGCGAAGCTTTCTTT.

The V and J genes are TRBV10-3 and TRBJ2-5, with 9 bases identical to TRBD1. CDR3 length equals 15 residues. V gave up 3 bases and J gave up 2 bases; unmatched junction bases: 4. Germline V gene sequence: CDR1 ENHRY, CDR2 SYGVKD. The CDR3 protein is CAISDQDRGQETQYF. The CDR3 DNA reads as TGTGCCATCAGTGACCAGGACAGGGGTCAAGAGACCCAGTACTTC.

There are a few counts of this clonotype. CDR3 sequence (DNA): TGTGCCAGCAGTTTAGCGGCGGGAGGGGTGCAAGATACGCAGTATTTT. It codes for CASSLAAGGVQDTQYF. The gene calls are TRBV28 and TRBJ2-3; 9 positions agree with TRBD2. CDR3 size: 16 residues. Germline trimming cut 2 bases from V and 5 bases from J; bases unmatched to any gene: 8. The germline gives CDR1 MDHEN, CDR2 SYDVKM.

The chain employs TRBV6-2 or TRBV6-3 and TRBJ2-6; unclear D gene. V lost 3 bases, J lost 4 bases, and 10 bases lay in between. The CDR3 totals 15 residues. Germline V gene sequence: CDR1 MNHEY, CDR2 SVGEGT. CDR3 nucleotides: TGTGCCAGCAGTTATGGCGGCTCCGGGGCCAACGTCCTGACTTTC. Its translation is CASSYGGSGANVLTF.

This clonotype occurred many times. The gene calls are TRBV12-3 or TRBV12-4 and TRBJ1-2; TRBD1 matches at 8 bases. J was trimmed by 6 bases and V by 5 bases; bases with no gene match: 8. The CDR3 covers 14 residues. CDR3 amino acids: CASSRDRGADGYTF. In DNA, the CDR3 is TGTGCCAGCAGTCGCGACAGGGGAGCCGATGGCTACACCTTC.

This chain links TRBV7-9 with TRBJ2-1; 9 positions match TRBD1. Germline trimming cut 1 base from V and 7 bases from J; bases unmatched to any gene: 5. This CDR3 region has 15 residues. Germline values: CDR1 SEHNR, CDR2 FQNEAQ (reference sequence). The chain's CDR3 is CASSLEQGAQNEQFF. Here the CDR3 DNA reads TGTGCCAGCAGCTTAGAACAGGGGGCGCAGAATGAGCAGTTCTTC.

This clonotype was seen many times. The chain combines TRBV29-1 with TRBJ1-2, with unresolved D. The CDR3 loop spans 12 amino acids. CDR1 and CDR2 from the germline V gene are SQVTM and ANQGSEA. V was clipped by 2 bases and J by 1 base, with 5 bases between them. CDR3 protein: CSVEPNNYGYTF. CDR3 sequence (DNA): TGCAGCGTTGAACCGAATAACTATGGCTACACCTTC.

The chain has TRBV6-1 and TRBJ2-1, with D possibly being TRBD2 (6 bases). Trimming took 6 bases from V and 7 from J, leaving 13 bases between them. Germline V lookup: CDR1 MNHNS, CDR2 SASEGT. CDR3 length: 13 residues. CDR3 loop: CASRFSGGNEQFF. In DNA form, the CDR3 reads TGTGCCAGCAGATTTAGCGGAGGGAATGAGCAGTTCTTC.

This clonotype was recorded a few times. CDR3 region: CASSGGLNTEAFF. The CDR3 DNA sequence: TGTGCCAGCAGTGGAGGGTTGAACACTGAAGCTTTCTTT. The gene calls are TRBV25-1 and TRBJ1-1; D unresolved. V lost 4 bases and J lost 0, with 6 bases in between. CDR3 length: 13 residues. CDR1 and CDR2 (germline): MGHDK, SYGVNS.

V gene TRBV29-1 combines with J gene TRBJ2-3, with TRBD1 identical over 8 bases. This CDR3 contains 15 residues. Per the germline V gene, CDR1 is SQVTM and CDR2 is ANQGSEA. CDR3 in amino acids: CTYNRGNRPTDTQYF. The CDR3, as DNA: TGCACCTATAACAGGGGGAATCGTCCCACAGATACGCAGTATTTT.

The CDR3 DNA reads TGTGCCAGTAGTATCCGTTTAGCGGGAGTGGAGCAGTACGTC. It codes for CASSIRLAGVEQYV. This chain uses TRBV19 with TRBJ2-7; 9 bases are a match to TRBD2. Per germline, CDR1 LNHDA and CDR2 SQIVND (reference sequence). This CDR3 has 14 amino acids. Unmatched junction bases numbered 7, after V lost 3 bases and J lost 7 bases.

At least ten counts were recorded for this clonotype. This chain joins TRBV20-1 and TRBJ1-6; 7 positions agree with TRBD1. The CDR3 totals 12 residues. Germline-derived CDR1 and CDR2 are DFQATT and SNEGSKA (reference sequence). The junction had 5 bases not matched to a gene; V was cut back by 1 base and J by 14 bases. The CDR3 DNA reads as TGCAGTGCTAGAGGACAGGGTCTAACCCTCCACTTT. Its protein is CSARGQGLTLHF.

V is TRBV7-9 and J is TRBJ2-7, with TRBD1 matching 8 bases. The CDR3 spans 17 residues. Trimming took 3 bases from V and 3 from J; bases not matched to a gene: 13. The germline CDR1 and CDR2 sequences are SEHNR and FQNEAQ (reference sequence). Here the CDR3 DNA reads TGTGCCAGCAGCTTGGGTTGGCGACAGGGGAAAAACTACGAGCAGTACGTC. It yields the protein CASSLGWRQGKNYEQYV.

The chain has TRBV7-6 and TRBJ2-3; the D gene is possibly TRBD2 (6 bases). The V and J ends lost 1 base and 1 base respectively, with 12 bases between them. The CDR3 consists of 16 residues. Germline-derived CDR1 and CDR2 are SGHVS and FNYEAQ. This chain's CDR3 is CASSLGVSGGTDTQYF. The CDR3 nucleotides read TGTGCCAGCAGCTTAGGTGTTAGCGGAGGCACAGATACGCAGTATTTT.

This clonotype was seen a few times. The CDR3 here is CSVSSGDTQYF. CDR3 sequence (DNA): TGCAGCGTTAGTAGTGGAGATACGCAGTATTTT. The chain couples TRBV29-1 to TRBJ2-3; D gene unclear. The CDR3 spans 11 residues. The germline CDR1 and CDR2 sequences are SQVTM and ANQGSEA. Trimming pared 5 bases from V and 5 bases from J, leaving 8 bases between.

The gene calls are TRBV4-2 and TRBJ2-1, with 8 bases identical to TRBD1. The ends lost 4 bases at V and 4 bases at J; junction bases unmatched: 6. CDR1 and CDR2 (germline): LGHNA, YNFKEQ. The CDR3 extends over 15 amino acids. CDR3 in DNA: TGTGCCAGCAGCCTGGACAGGGAATCTTACAATGAGCAGTTCTTC. Residues: CASSLDRESYNEQFF.

This clonotype has only a few counts. This chain connects TRBV7-9 to TRBJ1-2, with 8 bases aligning to TRBD1. V was clipped by 5 bases and J by 4 bases; unmatched bases: 6. The germline V gene has CDR1 SEHNR and CDR2 FQNEAQ (reference sequence). The length of the CDR3 is 14 residues. The CDR3 loop reads CASSLGQASYGYTF. As DNA, the CDR3 is TGTGCCAGCAGCCTGGGACAGGCGAGCTATGGCTACACCTTC.